These T cell receptor beta chains were read from a single sample in a study of T cells in Graves' hyperthyroidism and ophthalmopathy. Each CDR3 protein gets one entry after TCRdb re-called the multiplex PCR reads with MiXCR. The profile shows some 620,000 distinct CDR3 sequences, 15% to 20% of them singletons. Material: blood. Receptors originate from a woman in her thirties with Graves' hyperthyroidism. Each CDR3 is given with its conserved first and last residue. Fields, in order: V gene, J gene, D gene, clone size, CDR3 protein, CDR3 DNA. D genes are given only for firm matches. Size values are once, few and many counts, or a class for expanded clones, and some rows have none.

V: TRBV7-9; J: TRBJ2-3; D: -; size: few; CDR3: CASSDLMDTQYF; DNA: TGTGCCAGCAGCGACCTCATGGATACGCAGTATTTT
V: TRBV20-1; J: TRBJ2-1; D: -; size: -; CDR3: CSAIPYNEQFF; DNA: TGCAGTGCTATACCCTACAATGAGCAGTTCTTC
V: TRBV20-1; J: TRBJ1-5; D: -; size: few; CDR3: CSARDITEKSNQPQHF; DNA: TGCAGTGCTAGAGATATCACAGAAAAAAGCAATCAGCCCCAGCATTTT
V: TRBV20-1; J: TRBJ2-7; D: -; size: many; CDR3: CSATQELKRGEQYF; DNA: TGCAGTGCCACCCAGGAACTTAAGCGAGGGGAGCAGTACTTC
V: TRBV6-1; J: TRBJ2-7; D: TRBD2; size: many; CDR3: CASSMEAERGQYF; DNA: TGTGCCAGCAGTATGGAGGCCGAGCGGGGGCAGTACTTC
V: TRBV30; J: TRBJ2-7; D: TRBD1; size: many; CDR3: CAWRYPGTGTSYEQYF; DNA: TGTGCCTGGAGGTACCCCGGGACAGGGACGTCCTACGAGCAGTACTTC
V: TRBV28; J: TRBJ1-1; D: -; size: few; CDR3: CASSLSGQMNTEAFF; DNA: TGTGCCAGCAGTTTATCCGGACAAATGAACACTGAAGCTTTCTTT
V: TRBV7-3; J: TRBJ2-2; D: -; size: few; CDR3: CASSLSPDTGELFF; DNA: TGTGCCAGCAGCTTAAGTCCGGACACCGGGGAGCTGTTTTTT
V: TRBV6-1; J: TRBJ2-2; D: TRBD2; size: -; CDR3: CASSQGGLAGFDTGELFF; DNA: TGTGCCAGCAGTCAGGGAGGACTAGCGGGGTTTGACACCGGGGAGCTGTTTTTT
V: TRBV24-1; J: TRBJ1-2; D: -; size: -; CDR3: CATSADGAGGYTF; DNA: TGTGCCACCAGTGCCGATGGGGCCGGTGGCTACACCTTC
V: TRBV5-1; J: TRBJ1-1; D: TRBD1; size: -; CDR3: CASSLEYPGDSLGAFF; DNA: TGCGCCAGCAGCTTGGAGTACCCGGGGGACAGCCTAGGGGCTTTCTTT
V: TRBV11-2; J: TRBJ2-3; D: -; size: many; CDR3: CASSLGPGSYTQYF; DNA: TGTGCCAGCAGCTTGGGGCCTGGTTCGTATACGCAGTATTTT
V: TRBV29-1; J: TRBJ1-2; D: -; size: many; CDR3: CSVEAGDGYTF; DNA: TGCAGCGTTGAGGCAGGGGACGGCTACACCTTC
V: TRBV2; J: TRBJ1-2; D: -; size: many; CDR3: CASSAGNYGYTF; DNA: TGTGCCAGCAGTGCGGGGAACTATGGCTACACCTTC
V: TRBV27; J: TRBJ1-2; D: TRBD1; size: many; CDR3: CASSVDRDDGYTF; DNA: TGTGCCAGCAGTGTGGACAGGGATGATGGCTACACCTTC
V: TRBV5-1; J: TRBJ2-3; D: TRBD2; size: many; CDR3: CASSLGGLAGTDTQYF; DNA: TGTGCCAGCAGTTTAGGAGGACTAGCGGGAACAGATACGCAGTATTTT
V: TRBV28; J: TRBJ2-1; D: -; size: many; CDR3: CASNGGANNEQFF; DNA: TGTGCCAGCAATGGGGGAGCCAACAATGAGCAGTTCTTC
V: TRBV19; J: TRBJ1-2; D: -; size: -; CDR3: CASSIGLGRNYGYTF; DNA: TGTGCCAGTAGTATCGGACTGGGGCGAAACTATGGCTACACCTTC
V: TRBV19; J: TRBJ2-2; D: TRBD2; size: -; CDR3: CASRTKPGLLRTTGELFF; DNA: TGTGCCAGTAGGACTAAGCCGGGACTACTGAGAACCACCGGGGAGCTGTTTTTT
V: TRBV12-3/TRBV12-4; J: TRBJ2-1; D: TRBD2; size: many; CDR3: CASSVGRALNEQFF; DNA: TGTGCCAGCAGTGTCGGGAGGGCCCTAAATGAGCAGTTCTTC
V: TRBV28; J: TRBJ1-5; D: -; size: many; CDR3: CASSSGQPQHF; DNA: TGTGCCAGCAGCTCAGGCCAGCCCCAGCATTTT
V: TRBV24-1; J: TRBJ1-2; D: -; size: -; CDR3: CATSDARTPMPGYTF; DNA: TGTGCCACCAGTGATGCAAGGACTCCTATGCCGGGCTACACCTTC
V: TRBV28; J: TRBJ1-6; D: -; size: -; CDR3: CASSGTLAYNSPLHF; DNA: TGTGCCAGCAGTGGGACACTCGCATATAATTCACCCCTCCACTTT
V: TRBV6-1; J: TRBJ2-7; D: TRBD2; size: many; CDR3: CASKTSGPYEQYF; DNA: TGTGCCAGCAAGACTAGCGGACCCTACGAGCAGTACTTC
V: TRBV28; J: TRBJ1-2; D: -; size: few; CDR3: CASTILGTDYGYTF; DNA: TGTGCCAGCACCATACTAGGGACGGACTATGGCTACACCTTC
V: TRBV4-1; J: TRBJ2-1; D: TRBD1; size: -; CDR3: CASSQGRRQGTEQFF; DNA: TGCGCCAGCAGCCAAGGTCGGAGACAGGGGACTGAGCAGTTCTTC
V: TRBV5-1; J: TRBJ1-5; D: -; size: many; CDR3: CASSLEHSNQPQHF; DNA: TGCGCCAGCAGCTTGGAACATAGCAATCAGCCCCAGCATTTT
V: TRBV12-5; J: TRBJ2-1; D: -; size: few; CDR3: CASGSTPGENEQFF; DNA: TGTGCTAGTGGTTCAACGCCAGGGGAAAATGAGCAGTTCTTC
V: TRBV6-2/TRBV6-3; J: TRBJ1-6; D: -; size: few; CDR3: CASSSGSPLAFSPLHF; DNA: TGTGCCAGCAGTTCAGGGTCGCCGTTGGCTTTCTCACCCCTCCACTTT
V: TRBV12-3/TRBV12-4; J: TRBJ2-2; D: -; size: many; CDR3: CASSFDRERVSNTGELFF; DNA: TGTGCCAGCAGTTTCGACAGGGAGCGGGTATCGAACACCGGGGAGCTGTTTTTT
V: TRBV10-3; J: TRBJ1-1; D: -; size: many; CDR3: CAIRAGPVNTEAFF; DNA: TGTGCCATCAGGGCAGGGCCGGTGAACACTGAAGCTTTCTTT
V: TRBV28; J: TRBJ2-7; D: -; size: many; CDR3: CASRGTHEQYF; DNA: TGTGCCAGCAGGGGCACGCACGAGCAGTACTTC
V: TRBV5-1; J: TRBJ2-5; D: -; size: few; CDR3: CASSLAYAGARLETQYF; DNA: TGCGCCAGCAGCTTGGCGTACGCCGGGGCTCGACTCGAGACCCAGTACTTC
V: TRBV20-1; J: TRBJ2-2; D: -; size: few; CDR3: CSARGVNTGELFF; DNA: TGCAGTGCTAGGGGCGTGAACACCGGGGAGCTGTTTTTT
V: TRBV9; J: TRBJ2-1; D: -; size: -; CDR3: CASSVGGRETSYNEQFF; DNA: TGTGCCAGCAGCGTAGGCGGACGGGAGACCTCCTACAATGAGCAGTTCTTC
V: TRBV5-1; J: TRBJ2-5; D: TRBD2; size: -; CDR3: CASSLGVAGVETQYF; DNA: TGCGCCAGCAGCTTGGGGGTAGCGGGAGTAGAGACCCAGTACTTC
V: TRBV7-8; J: TRBJ2-5; D: TRBD1; size: few; CDR3: CASSLPGQGSETQYF; DNA: TGTGCCAGCAGCTTGCCGGGACAGGGGTCAGAGACCCAGTACTTC
V: TRBV7-9; J: TRBJ2-7; D: TRBD2; size: many; CDR3: CASHQLAGDYEQYF; DNA: TGTGCCAGCCATCAGCTAGCGGGAGACTACGAGCAGTACTTC
V: TRBV6-2/TRBV6-3; J: TRBJ2-7; D: -; size: many; CDR3: CASSYVTDEQYF; DNA: TGTGCCAGCAGTTATGTCACTGACGAGCAGTACTTC
V: TRBV6-2/TRBV6-3; J: TRBJ2-5; D: TRBD2; size: many; CDR3: CASSYNAGGSETQYF; DNA: TGTGCCAGCAGTTACAACGCGGGGGGCTCAGAGACCCAGTACTTC
V: TRBV18; J: TRBJ1-3; D: -; size: many; CDR3: CASSQGAGNTIYF; DNA: TGTGCCAGCTCACAGGGGGCTGGAAACACCATATATTTT
V: TRBV27; J: TRBJ2-1; D: -; size: few; CDR3: CASSSGPAAYNEQFF; DNA: TGTGCCAGCAGTTCCGGACCAGCGGCCTACAATGAGCAGTTCTTC
V: TRBV4-1; J: TRBJ2-7; D: -; size: -; CDR3: CASSQEKNWVYEQYF; DNA: TGCGCCAGCAGCCAAGAGAAGAACTGGGTCTACGAGCAGTACTTC
V: TRBV24-1; J: TRBJ2-7; D: -; size: many; CDR3: CATSDSSRYEQYF; DNA: TGTGCCACCAGTGATTCTTCTCGCTACGAGCAGTACTTC
V: TRBV20-1; J: TRBJ1-5; D: -; size: -; CDR3: CSARGGGSMGNQPQHF; DNA: TGCAGTGCTAGAGGCGGGGGGAGCATGGGCAATCAGCCCCAGCATTTT
V: TRBV7-9; J: TRBJ2-3; D: -; size: -; CDR3: CASSFRVGGSDTQYF; DNA: TGTGCCAGCAGCTTCCGCGTGGGGGGTTCAGATACGCAGTATTTT
V: TRBV18; J: TRBJ2-7; D: -; size: many; CDR3: CASSPPGVETYEQYF; DNA: TGTGCCAGCTCACCACCAGGGGTTGAGACCTACGAGCAGTACTTC